This record looks at one TCR beta chain sequence and its context. Antigen: not known. The data were obtained in a study of T cells in localized non-small cell lung cancer. Overall study findings and caveats: Uninvolved nearby lung showed the greatest T cell clonality, exceeding that found in tumor. Only one tumor region went through sequencing, so heterogeneity may still be there. A denser population of T cells in blood accompanied longer overall survival. Median around 62 top-100 tumor clones were shared with paired adjacent lung.

Profiled with immunoSEQ multiplex PCR; TCRdb holds only in-frame clones, not every one. The table includes around 30,000 clones, 94% detected once. The germline gives CDR1 SGHAT, CDR2 FQNNGV. This CDR3 contains 14 residues. V trimming: 5 bases; J trimming: 7 bases; junction bases outside the gene matches: 4. The source is a woman aged 35 to 70 with stage I lung adenocarcinoma. The specimen was peripheral blood, collected before any cancer treatment. The chain is built from TRBV11-2 and TRBJ1-6; 8 nucleotides line up with TRBD1. This CDR3 is CASSGTGVNSPLHF. The CDR3 region has the DNA TGTGCCAGCAGCGGGACAGGAGTAAATTCACCCCTCCACTTT.